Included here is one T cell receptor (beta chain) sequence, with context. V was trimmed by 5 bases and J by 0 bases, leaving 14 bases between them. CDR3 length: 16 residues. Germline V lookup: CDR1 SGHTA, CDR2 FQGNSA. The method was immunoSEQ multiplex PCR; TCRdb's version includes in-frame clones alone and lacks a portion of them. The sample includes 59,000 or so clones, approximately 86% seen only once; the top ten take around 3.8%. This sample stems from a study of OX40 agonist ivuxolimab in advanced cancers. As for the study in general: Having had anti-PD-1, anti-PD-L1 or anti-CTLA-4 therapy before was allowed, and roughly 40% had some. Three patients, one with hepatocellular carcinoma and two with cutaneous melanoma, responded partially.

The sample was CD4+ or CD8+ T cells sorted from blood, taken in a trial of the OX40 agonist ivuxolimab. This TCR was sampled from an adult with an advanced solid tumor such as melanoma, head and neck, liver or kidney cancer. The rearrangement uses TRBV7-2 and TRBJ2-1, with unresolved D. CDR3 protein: CASSPHGRNSYNEQFF. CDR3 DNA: TGTGCCAGCAGCCCCCACGGGCGGAACTCCTACAATGAGCAGTTCTTC.